This T cell receptor beta chain was observed in a study of T cell changes during pregnancy in multiple sclerosis. This CDR3 has 17 residues. Trimming cost V 5 bases and J 3 bases; bases outside gene matches: 13. Germline V lookup: CDR1 SEHNR, CDR2 FQNEAQ (reference sequence). Generated by immunoSEQ multiplex PCR, the TCRdb table keeps only in-frame clones and is missing some. The sample shows under 80,000 clones, over 75% of them seen only once. V usage is TRBV7-9 and J usage is TRBJ2-3; 8 positions match TRBD2. This clonotype was sampled from a female donor with multiple sclerosis, enrolled in a pregnancy study. Sequencing was performed on peripheral blood, taken in the first trimester of pregnancy. DNA for the CDR3: TGTGCCAGCAGCCCGAACATAATCGGGACTAGTACAGATACGCAGTATTTT. This codes for CASSPNIIGTSTDTQYF. The entire variable domain, with the rest obtained from reference TRBV7-9 and TRBJ2-3, is as follows: DTGVSQNPRHKITKRGQNVTFRCDPISEHNRLYWYRQTLGQGPEFLTYFQNEAQLEKSRLLSDRFSAERPKGSFSTLEIQRTEQGDSAMYLCASSPNIIGTSTDTQYFGPGTRLTVL.